The entry below describes one TCR beta chain. Semi-nested PCR with Nested Universal Primer A followed constant-region reverse priming of full-length variable regions. TCRdb independently ran MiXCR on the 5' RACE reads; one entry per CDR3 protein. The table has 5,000 to 7,500 distinct CDR3 sequences, 59% seen once. Germline V CDR1 and CDR2: SQVTM, ANQGSEA. J was trimmed by 3 bases and V by 6 bases; bases with no gene match: 4. This CDR3 comprises 13 residues. Input material: tumor-infiltrating memory CD4+ T cells sorted from the breast tumor. Indicated subset: memory CD4+ T cells, CD4+CD45RO+CD25-. V gene TRBV29-1 combines with J gene TRBJ2-3, with 9 bases identical to TRBD2. The receptor's source is a female donor with breast cancer. The CDR3 reads CSVAGGWTDTQYF. In DNA form, the CDR3 reads TGCAGCGTAGCGGGGGGCTGGACAGATACGCAGTATTTT.